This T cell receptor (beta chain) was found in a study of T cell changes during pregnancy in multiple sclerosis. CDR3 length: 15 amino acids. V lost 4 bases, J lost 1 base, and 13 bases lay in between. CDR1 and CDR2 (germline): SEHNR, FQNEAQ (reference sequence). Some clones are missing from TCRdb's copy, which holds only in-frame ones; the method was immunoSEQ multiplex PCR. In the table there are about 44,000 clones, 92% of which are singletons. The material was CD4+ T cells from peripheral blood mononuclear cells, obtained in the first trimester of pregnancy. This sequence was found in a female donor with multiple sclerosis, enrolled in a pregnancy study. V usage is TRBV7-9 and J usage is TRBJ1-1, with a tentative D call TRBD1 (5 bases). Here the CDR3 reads CASSSPDRSNTEAFF. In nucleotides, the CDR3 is TGTGCCAGCAGCTCCCCCGACAGATCGAACACTGAAGCTTTCTTT.